These 26 T cell receptor beta chains came from one sample sequenced in a study of cytomegalovirus exposure and HLA in healthy donors. The PCR had 60 Vbeta and 13 Jbeta primers. The data were produced by immunoSEQ multiplex PCR, yet TCRdb's version contains in-frame clones alone and is incomplete. This table holds roughly 150,000 clones, approximately 77% found once. The sample comprised PBMCs. These receptors came from a man between 50 and 59 years old in good health and CMV-seropositive.

This chain joins TRBV6-4 and TRBJ2-2; weak D call: TRBD2 (6 bases). This CDR3 contains 14 residues. Germline CDR1 and CDR2: MRHNA and SNTAGT. Trimming took off 4 bases at V and 5 bases at J, with 11 bases between the two ends. CDR3 nucleotide sequence: TGTGCCAGCAGTGCCCATGGGGGGACCGGGGAGCTGTTTTTT. This encodes CASSAHGGTGELFF.

This clone turned up a few times. The chain joins TRBV6-1 to TRBJ1-5; TRBD1 matches at 9 bases. This CDR3 is built from 14 residues. After removal of 8 bases from V and 6 bases from J, the junction contained 8 bases not matched to a gene. Germline-derived CDR1 and CDR2 are MNHNS and SASEGT. CDR3 sequence: CASSGQGSFQPQHF. The CDR3 nucleotides are TGTGCCAGCTCGGGACAGGGTAGCTTTCAGCCCCAGCATTTT.

A single count supports this clone. This chain uses TRBV7-9 with TRBJ1-5, with D possibly matching TRBD1 (5 bases). Germline V gene lookup returns CDR1 SEHNR and CDR2 FQNEAQ (reference sequence). V lost 5 bases and J 0 bases, leaving 17 bases between the germline ends. The CDR3 covers 17 residues. The CDR3 is CASSTVAGPYSNQPQHF. CDR3 in DNA: TGTGCCAGCAGCACAGTGGCGGGACCTTATAGCAATCAGCCCCAGCATTTT. The whole variable domain, filled in from reference TRBV7-9 and TRBJ1-5, reads DTGVSQNPRHKITKRGQNVTFRCDPISEHNRLYWYRQTLGQGPEFLTYFQNEAQLEKSRLLSDRFSAERPKGSFSTLEIQRTEQGDSAMYLCASSTVAGPYSNQPQHFGDGTRLSIL.

The rearrangement joins TRBV5-4 to TRBJ2-7; no clear D. From germline, CDR1 is SGHNT and CDR2 YYREEE (reference sequence). The length of the CDR3 is 15 residues. V was clipped by 4 bases and J by 2 bases, with 16 bases between them. The CDR3 loop reads CASSPSLASTYEQYF. The CDR3 DNA reads as TGTGCCAGCAGCCCCTCATTGGCCAGTACCTACGAGCAGTACTTC.

The CDR3 coding sequence is TGTGCCATTCGGGGACTAGCGCCAGATACGCAGTATTTT. Protein product: CAIRGLAPDTQYF. J is TRBJ2-3 and V is TRBV10-3, with TRBD2 matching 10 bases. With 9 bases clipped from V and 4 bases from J, the junction kept 4 bases outside the gene matches. CDR3 length equals 13 residues. In germline, CDR1 is ENHRY, CDR2 SYGVKD.

CDR3: CATSREVQDGYTF. The CDR3 DNA reads as TGTGCCACCAGCAGAGAGGTCCAGGATGGCTACACCTTC. The chain employs TRBV15 and TRBJ1-2; D is unresolved. Looked up from germline, CDR1 is LNHNV and CDR2 is YYDKDF (reference sequence). This CDR3 spans 13 amino acids. Trimming cost V 0 bases and J 6 bases, with 8 bases left between them.

The genes are TRBV18 and TRBJ1-2, with 9 positions matching TRBD1. Germline loops: CDR1 KGHSH, CDR2 LQKENI. The ends lost 2 bases at V and 6 bases at J; junction bases unmatched: 4. The CDR3 extends over 14 amino acids. CDR3 sequence reads: CASSPGTGSDGYTF. CDR3 nucleotides: TGTGCCAGCTCACCAGGGACAGGGTCCGATGGCTACACCTTC.

This rearrangement joins TRBV6-1 to TRBJ2-1, with 12 bases aligning to TRBD2. J lost 5 bases, V lost 6 bases, and 5 bases had no gene match. CDR3 length equals 15 residues. The germline CDR1 and CDR2 sequences are MNHNS and SASEGT. The CDR3 region is CASRVTSGGNNEQFF. The CDR3, as DNA: TGTGCCAGCAGGGTAACTAGCGGGGGGAACAATGAGCAGTTCTTC.

The chain has TRBV10-2 and TRBJ2-1; 7 bases are a match to TRBD2. V lost 4 bases, J lost 6 bases, and 15 bases stayed unmatched. The germline V gene encodes CDR1 WSHSY and CDR2 SAAADI. The CDR3 is 17 amino acids. This CDR3 is CASSALGGGGSSNEQFF. The CDR3 nucleotides are TGCGCCAGCAGTGCCCTGGGCGGCGGGGGATCTAGCAATGAGCAGTTCTTC.

Turning to this clone: Distinct nucleotide sequences in the sample also encode this CDR3. This chain links TRBV4-1 with TRBJ2-5; D is undetermined. Trimming removed 7 bases at V and 5 bases at J, with 17 bases between. Germline CDR1 and CDR2: MGHRA and YSYEKL. The CDR3 extends over 14 amino acids. The CDR3 loop is CASKVARFGETQYF. Written as DNA, the CDR3 is TGCGCCAGCAAGGTGGCGCGGTTCGGTGAGACCCAGTACTTC.

V is TRBV4-2 and J is TRBJ1-2, with 8 bases fitting TRBD1. Germline V gene data show CDR1 as LGHNA and CDR2 as YNFKEQ. This CDR3 region has 13 residues. Trimming removed 4 bases from V and 7 bases from J; junction bases left unmatched: 5. As DNA, the CDR3 is TGTGCCAGCAGCCCTGACAGGGGAGGTGGCTACACCTTC. Its translation is CASSPDRGGGYTF.

The sample holds one count of this clone. The rearrangement uses TRBV5-1 and TRBJ1-4, with D perhaps TRBD1 (6 bases). The V end was cut by 0 bases, the J end by 6 bases, with 12 bases between. The germline CDR1 and CDR2 sequences are SGHRS and YFSETQ. There are 15 residues in the CDR3. The CDR3 DNA is TGCGCCAGCAGCTTGGTAGGGGGTAGGGATGAAAAACTGTTTTTT. This gives the protein CASSLVGGRDEKLFF.

This clone was observed once. The chain has TRBV27 and TRBJ1-1, with D perhaps matching TRBD1 (5 bases). Trimming left V 3 bases short and J 10 bases short, with 12 bases between. This CDR3 region has 12 residues. The V gene's germline CDR1 is MNHEY and CDR2 SMNVEV (reference sequence). Here the CDR3 reads CASSLGGRVAFF. The CDR3 DNA sequence: TGTGCCAGCAGTTTGGGGGGAAGGGTAGCTTTCTTT.

Turning to this clone: Germline is not matched at one junction end, which may reflect a read error. This chain uses TRBV11-2 with TRBJ2-7; the match to TRBD2 covers 7 bases. The germline V gene has CDR1 SGHAT and CDR2 FQNNGV. The CDR3 totals 15 residues. CDR3 protein: CASSLEIGGGYEQYF. CDR3 sequence (DNA): TGTGCCAGCAGCCTAGAGATCGGCGGGGGCTACGAGCAGTACTTC. Full variable domain (missing parts from reference TRBV11-2 and TRBJ2-7): EAGVAQSPRYKIIEKRQSVAFWCNPISGHATLYWYQQILGQGPKLLIQFQNNGVVDDSQLPKDRFSAERLKGVDSTLKIQPAKLEDSAVYLCASSLEIGGGYEQYFGPGTRLTVT.

This chain joins TRBV6-1 and TRBJ2-6, with D possibly TRBD2 on 6 matching bases. Germline CDR1 MNHNS, CDR2 SASEGT. The CDR3 is 18 amino acids. The V gene lost 4 bases and the J gene lost 0 bases, with 16 bases spanning the gap. The chain's CDR3 is CASSVRDPTFSGANVLTF. Here the CDR3 DNA reads TGTGCCAGCAGTGTGCGGGATCCTACCTTCTCTGGGGCCAACGTCCTGACTTTC.

This clone occurred a few times. The V and J genes are TRBV7-9 and TRBJ1-2; TRBD1 matches 7 bases. The germline CDR1 and CDR2 sequences are SEHNR and FQNEAQ (reference sequence). Trimming at V came to 7 bases and at J to 4 bases, leaving 9 bases not matched to a gene. The CDR3 extends over 14 amino acids. The CDR3 protein is CASTPGGLGYGYTF. CDR3 sequence (DNA): TGTGCCAGCACCCCAGGGGGGCTGGGCTATGGCTACACCTTC.

The chain joins TRBV6-1 to TRBJ1-2; tentatively, D is TRBD1 (6 bases). Germline assignment: CDR1 MNHNS and CDR2 SASEGT. The V end lost 2 bases, the J end lost 4 bases, and 14 bases lay between the germline ends. This CDR3 region has 15 residues. In DNA form, the CDR3 reads TGTGCCAGCAGTGAACCAGGGGAATCGGGCTATGGCTACACCTTC. It yields the protein CASSEPGESGYGYTF.

This chain connects TRBV7-8 to TRBJ2-5; 8 bases fit TRBD2. This CDR3 is 14 amino acids long. Per the germline V gene, CDR1 is SGHVS and CDR2 is FQNEAQ. V shed 5 bases, J shed 5 bases, and the junction held 7 bases outside the gene matches. The CDR3, as DNA: TGTGCCAGCAGCCCATCAGGACTAGCCGAGACCCAGTACTTC. This sequence encodes CASSPSGLAETQYF.

The V and J genes are TRBV5-6 and TRBJ1-4; 10 nucleotides line up with TRBD1. The CDR3 runs to 17 residues. Germline CDR1 is SGHDT and CDR2 is YYEEEE. V trimming: 4 bases; J trimming: 6 bases; junction bases outside the gene matches: 12. CDR3 bases: TGTGCCAGCAGCCCGGGAACGACAGGGGGCATATATGAAAAACTGTTTTTT. Protein product: CASSPGTTGGIYEKLFF.

Only a few counts were recorded for this clone. The chain combines TRBV29-1 with TRBJ2-7; 9 nucleotides line up with TRBD1. The CDR3 is 14 residues long. The ends lost 3 bases at V and 5 bases at J; junction bases unmatched: 8. Per the germline V gene, CDR1 is SQVTM and CDR2 is ANQGSEA. The CDR3 loop is CSVEGWTGDNEQYF. The CDR3 bases are TGCAGCGTTGAGGGGTGGACAGGGGACAACGAGCAGTACTTC.

The chain carries TRBV6-6 and TRBJ1-1; 9 nucleotides agree with TRBD1. In germline, CDR1 is MNHNY, CDR2 SVGAGI (reference sequence). The CDR3 has 14 residues. Unmatched junction bases numbered 6, after V lost 5 bases and J lost 5 bases. Written as DNA, the CDR3 is TGTGCCAGCAGTCTAGGGACAGGGCTGACTGAAGCTTTCTTT. This translates into CASSLGTGLTEAFF.

The chain is built from TRBV6-5 and TRBJ1-6, with D possibly TRBD1 on 6 matching bases. Germline values: CDR1 MNHEY, CDR2 SVGAGI. The CDR3 sequence is 16 residues long. Trimming cost V 0 bases and J 7 bases, with 13 bases left between them. CDR3 amino acids: CASSYSINRENSPLHF. CDR3 coding DNA: TGTGCCAGCAGTTACTCGATAAACAGGGAAAATTCACCCCTCCACTTT.

A few counts support this clone. V usage is TRBV9 and J usage is TRBJ2-4; TRBD1 matches 9 bases. V trimming: 0 bases; J trimming: 7 bases; junction bases outside the gene matches: 5. From germline, CDR1 is SGDLS and CDR2 YYNGEE. The CDR3 is 15 residues long. CDR3 residues: CASSVGGTGQNIQYF. The CDR3 DNA follows: TGTGCCAGCAGCGTAGGGGGGACAGGGCAGAACATTCAGTACTTC.

The V call is TRBV27, the J call TRBJ1-2; 9 bases fit TRBD1. The CDR3 consists of 13 residues. Germline V gene data show CDR1 as MNHEY and CDR2 as SMNVEV (reference sequence). Unmatched junction bases numbered 6, after V lost 4 bases and J lost 9 bases. CDR3 sequence (DNA): TGTGCCAGCAGTTCGGGACAGGGCATTAGCTACACCTTC. This encodes CASSSGQGISYTF.

V is TRBV6-6 and J is TRBJ2-1; 8 bases align to TRBD2. This CDR3 is built from 13 residues. Germline V gene sequence: CDR1 MNHNY, CDR2 SVGAGI (reference sequence). The V and J ends lost 7 bases and 9 bases, in that order; junction bases with no gene match: 8. In nucleotides, the CDR3 is TGTGCCAGCACAAACGGGGGGGCCGGTGAGCAGTTCTTC. Translating gives CASTNGGAGEQFF.

The chain combines TRBV5-5 with TRBJ2-7, with a possible D match to TRBD2 (7 bases). Germline CDR1 and CDR2: SGHKS and YYEKEE (reference sequence). Between the trimmed V and J ends, which lost 0 bases and 1 base, there was a span of 11 bases. The CDR3 length is 15 residues. The CDR3 region has the DNA TGTGCCAGCAGCTTGGCCGGGGGGCGGTCCTACGAGCAGTACTTC. Translating it yields CASSLAGGRSYEQYF.